This is a list of T cell receptor beta chains from one sample in a study of Tregs in tolerant kidney transplant recipients. Assay: immunoSEQ multiplex PCR; the TCRdb copy retains only in-frame clones and omits some. The table has 50,000 to 65,000 clones, about 89% seen once; the top ten hold around 4.1%. Specimen: CD4+ T cells from blood (PBMCs), collected 6 months after the transplant. The receptors here all came from a human patient who received a combined kidney and bone marrow transplant. The T cells may partly be graft donor cells. The CDR3 runs from the conserved cysteine through the conserved F or W. D genes are given only for firm matches. A row's size may be missing; if present it is once, few, many or a size class.

15	-	TRBV9	TRBD1	TRBJ2-5	TGTGCCAGCAGCCCAAGAGAGGGGGCCGTGGAGACCCAGTACTTC	CASSPREGAVETQYF
13	-	TRBV7-2	TRBD1	TRBJ2-3	TGTGCCAGCAGCTCGACAGGGGTTGATACGCAGTATTTT	CASSSTGVDTQYF
14	-	TRBV11-2	-	TRBJ2-7	TGTGCCAGCAGCTTATGGGGGCTTTCCTACGAGCAGTACTTC	CASSLWGLSYEQYF
15	-	TRBV7-2	TRBD1	TRBJ2-7	TGTGCCAGCAGCTTAGGGACAGGGGGCGGGTACGAGCAGTACTTC	CASSLGTGGGYEQYF
13	-	TRBV5-1	TRBD1	TRBJ2-7	TGCGCCAGCAGCTTTGGGACAGTTTACGAGCAGTACTTC	CASSFGTVYEQYF
14	-	TRBV28	-	TRBJ2-4	TGTGCCAGCGGAAACCTGGACACCAAAAACATTCAGTACTTC	CASGNLDTKNIQYF
16	-	TRBV4-1	-	TRBJ2-1	TGCGCCAGCAGCCGCGTGGTTAGCGGACGCTACAATGAGCAGTTCTTC	CASSRVVSGRYNEQFF
12	-	TRBV7-9	TRBD1	TRBJ1-1	TGTGCCAGCCAAACAGGGGGCACTGAAGCTTTCTTT	CASQTGGTEAFF
18	-	TRBV5-1	-	TRBJ2-3	TGCGCCAGCAGCCCCCCGACAGGTCCTACGAGGGGCACAGATACGCAGTATTTT	CASSPPTGPTRGTDTQYF
12	-	TRBV18	-	TRBJ1-2	TGTGCCAGCTCACCACCCTACTATGGCTACACCTTC	CASSPPYYGYTF
14	-	TRBV7-2	-	TRBJ2-7	TGTGCCAGCAGCCGAGGGAGTTTTGCCTACGAGCAGTACTTC	CASSRGSFAYEQYF
14	-	TRBV30	TRBD2	TRBJ2-5	TGTGCCTGGAGAGCGGGACTAGCCCAAGAGACCCAGTACTTC	CAWRAGLAQETQYF
15	-	TRBV7-2	-	TRBJ1-2	TGTGCCAGCAGCCCCCACAGGGCTCTTTCCGCGGGCTACACCTTC	CASSPHRALSAGYTF
16	few	TRBV5-4	TRBD1	TRBJ1-2	TGTGCCAGCAGCATAACCGGGACAGGGGGTGAGGGTGGCTACACCTTC	CASSITGTGGEGGYTF
16	-	TRBV9	-	TRBJ2-5	TGTGCCAGCAGCGTAGCTGGAACAGGTAGGGCCGAGACCCAGTACTTC	CASSVAGTGRAETQYF
16	once	TRBV15	TRBD1	TRBJ1-3	TGTGCCACCAGCAGAGGGGACAGTACCTTACGAAACACCATATATTTT	CATSRGDSTLRNTIYF
14	-	TRBV11-3	-	TRBJ2-7	TGTGCCAGCAGCCTGGAGAGCCAGTCCTCCGAGCAGTACTTC	CASSLESQSSEQYF
13	-	TRBV7-8	-	TRBJ1-2	TGTGCCAGCAGCTATGAGGGGGTCGGTGGCTACACCTTC	CASSYEGVGGYTF
15	once	TRBV29-1	-	TRBJ2-7	TGCAGCGTTGTCTTGGCGTCAGGGGCCCCCTACGAGCAGTACTTC	CSVVLASGAPYEQYF
13	-	TRBV19	-	TRBJ1-1	TGTGCCAGTAGTGCGTCGAGGGACACTGAAGCTTTCTTT	CASSASRDTEAFF
13	-	TRBV4-3	-	TRBJ2-2	TGCGCCAGCAGCATTCACCGGGAGGGGGAGCTGTTTTTT	CASSIHREGELFF
14	-	TRBV28	-	TRBJ1-6	TGTGCCAGCAGTTTTTTACAAGAAAATTCACCCCTCCACTTT	CASSFLQENSPLHF
18	few	TRBV7-2	TRBD1	TRBJ2-1	TGTGCCAGCAGCTCCAGACCTCCCAGGGACAGGGCAAAAAATGAGCAGTTCTTC	CASSSRPPRDRAKNEQFF
14	-	TRBV7-9	-	TRBJ2-5	TGTGCCAGCAGCCCCTGGGAGCCACAAGAGACCCAGTACTTC	CASSPWEPQETQYF
15	-	TRBV6-5	TRBD1	TRBJ1-5	TGTGCCAGCAGTACGGGACAGGGGGCAACTCAGCCCCAGCATTTT	CASSTGQGATQPQHF
15	-	TRBV28	TRBD1	TRBJ1-5	TGTGCCAGCAGTTCCCACGACAGGGTCACTCAGCCCCAGCATTTT	CASSSHDRVTQPQHF
11	few	TRBV4-1	-	TRBJ2-7	TGCGCCAGCAGCCGGGACACGAAGCAGTACTTC	CASSRDTKQYF
14	once	TRBV6-5	-	TRBJ2-7	TGTGCCAGCAGTCAAGAATTCAGGGTACCCGAGCAGTACTTC	CASSQEFRVPEQYF
15	-	TRBV5-1	TRBD2	TRBJ2-2	TGCGCCAGCAGCTTATCTAGCGGGGGCACCGGGGAGCTGTTTTTT	CASSLSSGGTGELFF
16	-	TRBV15	-	TRBJ1-5	TGTGCCACCAGCAGAGTGGTGAGGGGAGGGGATCAGCCCCAGCATTTT	CATSRVVRGGDQPQHF
15	few	TRBV7-2	-	TRBJ2-2	TGTGCCAGCAGCTTCTCACCTGGAGGTACCGGGGAGCTGTTTTTT	CASSFSPGGTGELFF
14	-	TRBV7-9	-	TRBJ2-5	TGTGCCAGCAGCCTAAGTGCAGAGGGAGGGACCCAGTACTTC	CASSLSAEGGTQYF
19	-	TRBV5-6	-	TRBJ1-2	TGTGCCAGCAGCTTGGGAAGAGCGGCCTCTCTAAGGGGGAACTATGGCTACACCTTC	CASSLGRAASLRGNYGYTF
16	few	TRBV5-5	-	TRBJ2-1	TGTGCCAGCAGTCCGGGTTGGCAGCGGGCTTACAATGAGCAGTTCTTC	CASSPGWQRAYNEQFF
16	-	TRBV4-3	-	TRBJ1-2	TGCGCCAGCAGCCAAGTGGTTCGTACAGTCCTCTATGGCTACACCTTC	CASSQVVRTVLYGYTF
15	-	TRBV5-4	-	TRBJ1-2	TGTGCCAGCAGCTTGATGCAGGGAGGTAGCTATGGCTACACCTTC	CASSLMQGGSYGYTF
15	-	TRBV2	TRBD1	TRBJ2-7	TGTGCCAGCAGTCTGGACAGGGGGGCCACCTACGAGCAGTACTTC	CASSLDRGATYEQYF
12	-	TRBV28	-	TRBJ1-4	TGTGCTTTCCCGGGGGGCGGTGAAAAACTGTTTTTT	CAFPGGGEKLFF
14	-	TRBV11-2	TRBD2	TRBJ2-7	TGTGCCAGCAGGCCCGGGGGGGGATTCTACGAGCAGTACTTC	CASRPGGGFYEQYF
22	-	TRBV21-1	-	TRBJ2-7	TGTGCCAGCAGCAAAGCTTGGGGCCTTAAAAACCTTACCCGGGACAGGGTTGACGAGCAGTACTTC	CASSKAWGLKNLTRDRVDEQYF
16	-	TRBV28	TRBD1	TRBJ2-3	TGTGCCAGCAGTTACTCGGGGACAGAGTACACAGATACGCAGTATTTT	CASSYSGTEYTDTQYF
14	once	TRBV5-1	-	TRBJ1-3	TGCGCCAGCAGCTTGCGACTCCCTGGAAACACCATATATTTT	CASSLRLPGNTIYF
16	-	TRBV5-6	-	TRBJ2-2	TGTGCCAGCAGCTTGGTGAGTCTCGCGAACACCGGGGAGCTGTTTTTT	CASSLVSLANTGELFF
13	-	TRBV7-9	-	TRBJ1-2	TGTGCCAGCAGCCTTAAACAGGGTACTGGCTACACCTTC	CASSLKQGTGYTF
14	-	TRBV7-2	TRBD1	TRBJ2-7	TGTGCCAGCAGCCACCCAGGACAGGGGTACGAGCAGTACTTC	CASSHPGQGYEQYF
17	-	TRBV5-3	-	TRBJ1-3	TGTGCCAGAAGCCCGACCCGGACAATCAGCTCTGGAAACACCATATATTTT	CARSPTRTISSGNTIYF
15	-	TRBV19	-	TRBJ1-2	TGTGCCAGTAGTATAGATCCCAGTTCCCGTTATGGCTACACCTTC	CASSIDPSSRYGYTF
17	once	TRBV5-1	-	TRBJ2-1	TGCGCCAGCAGCCGTATGAACTTAATGAGCTCCTACAATGAGCAGTTCTTC	CASSRMNLMSSYNEQFF
15	once	TRBV5-1	TRBD2	TRBJ2-4	TGCGCCAGCAGCTTATTGCGGGAGGAGATTGACATTCAGTACTTC	CASSLLREEIDIQYF
13	-	TRBV30	-	TRBJ1-2	TGTGCCTGGACCGGGGGGCCGAACTATGGCTACACCTTC	CAWTGGPNYGYTF
15	-	TRBV18	-	TRBJ1-1	TGTGCCAGCTCGGAGTACACTACGAGTAACACTGAAGCTTTCTTT	CASSEYTTSNTEAFF